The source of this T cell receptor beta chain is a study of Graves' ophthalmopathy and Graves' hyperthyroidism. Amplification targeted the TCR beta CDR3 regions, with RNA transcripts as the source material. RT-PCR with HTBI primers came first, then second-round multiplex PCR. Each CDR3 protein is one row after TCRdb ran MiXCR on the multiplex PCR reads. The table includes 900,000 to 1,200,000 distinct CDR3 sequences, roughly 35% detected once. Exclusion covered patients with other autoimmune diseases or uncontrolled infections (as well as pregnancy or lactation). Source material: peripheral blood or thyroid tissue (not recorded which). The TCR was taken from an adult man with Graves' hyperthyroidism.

DNA of the CDR3: TGTGCCAGCAGCGCCGGGACTCTGTTCGGTGGGACCCAGTACTTC. Its protein is CASSAGTLFGGTQYF. This chain links TRBV9 with TRBJ2-5; TRBD2 is a possible D gene (6 bases). V lost 3 bases and J 7 bases, leaving 19 bases between the germline ends. The CDR3 sequence is 15 residues long. The germline CDR1 and CDR2 sequences are SGDLS and YYNGEE.